Shown below are 22 T cell receptor beta chains from a single sample sequenced in a study of response to subunit inactivated influenza vaccine. Via MiXCR, TCRdb re-called the RT-PCR reads, giving one row per CDR3 protein. The sample holds around 710,000 distinct CDR3 sequences; 14% are singletons and the top ten take approximately 6.5%. The sequences come from PBMCs from blood, collected about 14 days before vaccination. The receptors originated from a middle-aged man who received an inactivated influenza vaccine.

This clonotype was seen repeatedly, ten times or more. The V and J genes are TRBV20-1 and TRBJ1-5; TRBD1 is a possible D gene (6 bases). CDR1 is DFQATT, CDR2 SNEGSKA, per germline (reference sequence). V lost 0 bases and J lost 6, with 12 bases in between. This CDR3 comprises 14 residues. The CDR3 here is CSARENRDRQPQHF. The CDR3 nucleotides are TGCAGTGCTAGAGAAAACAGGGATCGTCAGCCCCAGCATTTT.

This clonotype has ten or more counts. The gene calls are TRBV27 and TRBJ2-1; TRBD1 is a possible D gene (7 bases). Germline V gene data show CDR1 as MNHEY and CDR2 as SMNVEV (reference sequence). CDR3 size: 18 residues. Trimming took 5 bases from V and 0 from J, leaving 20 bases between them. This CDR3 reads CASSRISSGGSSYNEQFF. CDR3 in DNA: TGTGCCAGCAGTCGAATCTCATCAGGGGGGAGCTCCTACAATGAGCAGTTCTTC.

The J gene is TRBJ2-5, the V gene TRBV5-1, with a possible D match to TRBD2 (6 bases). Germline V gives CDR1 SGHRS, CDR2 YFSETQ. This CDR3 contains 15 residues. Trimming removed 1 base from V and 1 base from J, with 11 bases in between. CDR3 in DNA: TGCGCCAGCAGCTTGAATAGCGGCCTCCAAGAGACCCAGTACTTC. Its translation: CASSLNSGLQETQYF.

This clonotype was observed a few times. The chain joins TRBV20-1 to TRBJ2-1; 11 nucleotides match TRBD2. This CDR3 is built from 15 residues. Germline CDR1 DFQATT, CDR2 SNEGSKA (reference sequence). The ends lost 6 bases at V and 7 bases at J; junction bases unmatched: 11. The CDR3 bases are TGCAGTGCACCTCTAGCGGGAGGTTTGAGGAATGAGCAGTTCTTC. It is translated as CSAPLAGGLRNEQFF.

The chain combines TRBV5-1 with TRBJ2-1; D might be TRBD1 (6 bases). Germline CDR1 reads SGHRS; CDR2 reads YFSETQ. The CDR3 loop spans 14 amino acids. Trimming left V 2 bases short and J 8 bases short, with 14 bases between. CDR3 sequence reads: CASSFRGEGHEQFF. In nucleotides, the CDR3 is TGCGCCAGCAGCTTCAGGGGCGAAGGCCATGAGCAGTTCTTC.

This clonotype was seen a handful of times. CDR3 coding DNA: TGTGCCAGCAGTCGGATGCCAGGGGAATATGAGCAGTTCTTC. It specifies CASSRMPGEYEQFF. V and J are TRBV6-4 and TRBJ2-1, with D possibly matching TRBD1 (6 bases). This CDR3 region has 14 residues. The germline gives CDR1 MRHNA, CDR2 SNTAGT. With 5 bases removed from V and 8 bases from J, the gap between germline ends came to 16 bases.

This sequence joins TRBV15 and TRBJ2-7; 9 nucleotides align to TRBD1. This CDR3 spans 14 amino acids. Germline lookup yields CDR1 LNHNV and CDR2 YYDKDF (reference sequence). Trimming at V came to 3 bases and at J to 2 bases, leaving 2 bases not matched to a gene. CDR3 protein: CATSSRDRAYEQYF. In DNA form, the CDR3 reads TGTGCCACCAGCAGCCGGGACAGGGCCTACGAGCAGTACTTC.

This clonotype occurred many times. The CDR3 sequence is CASSSGGIYGYTF. Here the CDR3 DNA reads TGTGCCAGCAGTTCAGGAGGGATCTATGGCTACACCTTC. V is TRBV11-2 and J is TRBJ1-2; D gene ambiguous. V lost 6 bases to trimming and J lost 4 bases, with 12 bases between them. There are 13 residues in the CDR3. Germline V gives CDR1 SGHAT, CDR2 FQNNGV.

This clonotype has only a few counts. The chain links TRBV28 to TRBJ1-2; 7 bases line up with TRBD1. V was pared by 6 bases and J by 5 bases, with 6 bases of the junction left unmatched. The germline V gene has CDR1 MDHEN and CDR2 SYDVKM. CDR3 length equals 13 residues. CDR3 amino acids: CASRAGQAYGYTF. CDR3 bases: TGTGCCAGCAGGGCTGGACAGGCTTATGGCTACACCTTC.

The chain uses TRBV7-2 and TRBJ1-5; 8 bases line up with TRBD1. The CDR3 extends over 16 amino acids. The trim removed 1 base at V and 5 bases at J, leaving 7 bases unmatched. Germline-derived CDR1 and CDR2 are SGHTA and FQGNSA. Written as DNA, the CDR3 is TGTGCCAGCAGCTTAGTCGGCAGGGGGCCCCATCAGCCCCAGCATTTT. Amino acid sequence: CASSLVGRGPHQPQHF. The whole variable domain, remainder taken from reference TRBV7-2 and TRBJ1-5, is GAGVSQSPSNKVTEKGKDVELRCDPISGHTALYWYRQSLGQGLEFLIYFQGNSAPDKSGLPSDRFSAERTGGSVSTLTIQRTQQEDSAVYLCASSLVGRGPHQPQHFGDGTRLSIL.

This clonotype showed up just a few times. For the CDR3, the DNA is TGTGCCAGCAAAACAGGGTTTTACGAGCAGTACTTC. This encodes CASKTGFYEQYF. The rearrangement joins TRBV12-3 or TRBV12-4 to TRBJ2-7; maybe TRBD1 (6 bases). V was cut by 7 bases and J by 4 bases, with 11 bases left in between. CDR3 length: 12 residues.

This clonotype has ten or more counts. The chain recombines TRBV6-2 or TRBV6-3 with TRBJ1-5; D is undetermined. V lost 2 bases to trimming and J lost 6 bases, with 11 bases between them. The CDR3 totals 14 residues. Germline V lookup: CDR1 MNHEY, CDR2 SVGEGT. CDR3 amino acids: CASSYTWAGQPQHF. CDR3 nucleotides: TGTGCCAGCAGTTACACGTGGGCGGGTCAGCCCCAGCATTTT.

This clonotype showed up just a few times. The chain recombines TRBV3-1 with TRBJ1-1; D not certain. Trimming shortened V by 3 bases and J by 1 base, and 9 bases separated the two germline ends. This CDR3 is built from 14 residues. The V gene's germline CDR1 is LGHDT and CDR2 YNNKEL (reference sequence). CDR3 region: CASSQGLENTEAFF. The CDR3, as DNA: TGTGCCAGCAGCCAGGGCCTGGAGAACACTGAAGCTTTCTTT. The complete variable domain, with remaining parts taken from reference TRBV3-1 and TRBJ1-1, reads DTAVSQTPKYLVTQMGNDKSIKCEQNLGHDTMYWYKQDSKKFLKIMFSYNNKELIINETVPNRFSPKSPDKAHLNLHINSLELGDSAVYFCASSQGLENTEAFFGQGTRLTVV.

This clonotype was seen more than once but under ten times. The chain joins TRBV5-1 to TRBJ2-3; no clear D gene. Trimming shortened V by 7 bases and J by 4 bases, and 16 bases separated the two germline ends. CDR1 is SGHRS, CDR2 YFSETQ, per germline. This CDR3 comprises 14 residues. The CDR3 DNA reads TGCGCCAGCCAGAACTTGGTGGGTGCAGATACGCAGTATTTT. Amino acid sequence: CASQNLVGADTQYF.

The chain joins TRBV4-3 to TRBJ2-3; 12 nucleotides agree with TRBD2. The CDR3 consists of 17 residues. Germline lookup yields CDR1 LGHNA and CDR2 YSLEER. J lost 9 bases, V lost 1 base, and 11 bases had no gene match. The CDR3 DNA reads TGCGCCAGCAGCCAAGGGCCGGCTAGCGGGGGGGCCTACACGCAGTATTTT. This codes for CASSQGPASGGAYTQYF.

The chain recombines TRBV19 with TRBJ1-4, with D possibly being TRBD1 (6 bases). V was pared by 10 bases and J by 3 bases, with 15 bases between. The germline CDR1 and CDR2 sequences are LNHDA and SQIVND (reference sequence). CDR3 length: 14 amino acids. The CDR3 DNA sequence: TGTGCCACCCGGCAGACAGGCCCTAATGAAAAACTGTTTTTT. Its protein is CATRQTGPNEKLFF.

This chain uses TRBV20-1 with TRBJ1-2, with D uncertain. Germline V lookup: CDR1 DFQATT, CDR2 SNEGSKA (reference sequence). This CDR3 has 14 residues. V was shortened by 0 bases and J by 8 bases, with 16 bases between the two germline ends. The CDR3 nucleotides are TGCAGTGCTAGAGATCTGACCGCGGGCGGGGGCTACACCTTC. Amino acid sequence: CSARDLTAGGGYTF.

This clonotype was detected a few times. V and J are TRBV5-1 and TRBJ2-3; 14 bases agree with TRBD2. This CDR3 spans 18 amino acids. V lost 3 bases, J lost 2 bases, and 8 bases stayed unmatched. The germline V gene has CDR1 SGHRS and CDR2 YFSETQ. The CDR3: CASSSKRLAGGFTDTQYF. CDR3 DNA: TGCGCCAGCAGCTCGAAACGACTAGCGGGAGGGTTCACAGATACGCAGTATTTT.

The chain combines TRBV2 with TRBJ1-5; unclear D gene. CDR1 and CDR2 from the germline V gene are SNHLY and FYNNEI. The CDR3 consists of 16 residues. V lost 2 bases and J lost 5, with 16 bases in between. CDR3 nucleotide sequence: TGTGCCAGCAGTGAATGGGCAGCTGAGGTGGATCAGCCCCAGCATTTT. Protein product: CASSEWAAEVDQPQHF.

This clonotype was picked up a small number of times. The CDR3, as DNA: TGCAGTGCTAGGAAGACAGGCGTGACGTCCTACGAGCAGTACTTC. It specifies CSARKTGVTSYEQYF. This rearrangement joins TRBV20-1 to TRBJ2-7, with a possible D match to TRBD1 (6 bases). CDR1 and CDR2 (germline): DFQATT, SNEGSKA (reference sequence). The ends were cut back, 3 bases at V and 1 base at J, with 16 bases in the middle. CDR3 size: 15 residues.

This clonotype was seen many times. The chain is built from TRBV7-8 and TRBJ1-1, with no clear D. Germline CDR1 is SGHVS and CDR2 is FQNEAQ. There are 13 residues in the CDR3. Trimming removed 1 base at V and 5 bases at J, with 8 bases between. The CDR3 sequence is CASSLVLQTEAFF. The CDR3 DNA is TGTGCCAGCAGCTTAGTTCTTCAAACTGAAGCTTTCTTT.

This clonotype was seen ten or more times. The V and J genes are TRBV12-3 or TRBV12-4 and TRBJ2-1, with TRBD2 identical over 8 bases. CDR3 size: 15 residues. Trimming removed 6 bases from V and 5 bases from J; junction bases left unmatched: 9. The CDR3 nucleotides read TGTGCCAGCAGGGTGGCGGGAGGACCAAACAATGAGCAGTTCTTC. This gives the protein CASRVAGGPNNEQFF.